The 16 T cell receptor beta chains below were found in one sample sequenced in a study of blood T cell repertoires in COVID-19. Generated by immunoSEQ multiplex PCR, the TCRdb table keeps only in-frame clones and is missing some. The repertoire holds roughly 170,000 clones, with roughly 85% as singletons. Sequencing was performed on PBMCs or T cells enriched from blood (not recorded which). The receptor set was obtained from a woman aged 50 to 60 who had recovered from COVID-19.

V and J are TRBV9 and TRBJ2-2; D perhaps matches TRBD1 (5 bases). Germline V CDR1 and CDR2: SGDLS, YYNGEE. V dropped 0 bases and J dropped 1 base, with 10 bases sitting between them. The CDR3 has 16 amino acids. The CDR3 loop is CASSVGAGLNTGELFF. The CDR3 nucleotides read TGTGCCAGCAGCGTAGGGGCAGGGTTGAACACCGGGGAGCTGTTTTTT.

This chain joins TRBV19 and TRBJ1-2; D is perhaps TRBD1 (5 bases). The CDR3 spans 13 residues. The V gene lost 9 bases and the J gene lost 3 bases, with 14 bases spanning the gap. Looked up from germline, CDR1 is LNHDA and CDR2 is SQIVND (reference sequence). Here the CDR3 reads CASCGGEDYGYTF. In DNA, the CDR3 is TGTGCCAGCTGTGGGGGGGAGGACTATGGCTACACCTTC.

The chain carries TRBV11-3 and TRBJ2-4; TRBD1 matches 9 bases. Trimming at V came to 1 base and at J to 1 base, leaving 5 bases not matched to a gene. Germline V gene sequence: CDR1 SGHNT, CDR2 YENEEA. The CDR3 loop spans 17 amino acids. The CDR3 region has the DNA TGTGCCAGCAGCTTAGGGGGACAGGGCGAGGCCAAAAACATTCAGTACTTC. Amino acids: CASSLGGQGEAKNIQYF.

The chain carries TRBV11-2 and TRBJ1-2; D ambiguous. The CDR3 is made up of 16 amino acids. V was cut by 0 bases and J by 4 bases, with 15 bases left in between. Germline V gives CDR1 SGHAT, CDR2 FQNNGV. The CDR3 region is CASSLESAFFAYGYTF. The CDR3 DNA is TGTGCCAGCAGCTTAGAATCCGCGTTTTTTGCCTATGGCTACACCTTC.

This rearrangement joins TRBV18 to TRBJ1-5; 7 bases agree with TRBD1. V lost 4 bases, J lost 4 bases, and 1 base stayed unmatched. The CDR3 spans 13 residues. CDR1 and CDR2 from the germline V gene are KGHSH and LQKENI. The CDR3 DNA reads TGTGCCAGCTCACGCAGGGGGAATCAGCCCCAGCATTTT. It codes for CASSRRGNQPQHF.

In regard to this clone: The identical CDR3 is also encoded by other nucleotide sequences in the sample. The chain couples TRBV6-2 or TRBV6-3 to TRBJ2-2, with D possibly TRBD1 on 6 matching bases. CDR1 is MNHEY and CDR2 is SVGEGT in the germline V gene. V was pared by 6 bases and J by 5 bases, with 10 bases between. The CDR3 length is 13 residues. As DNA, the CDR3 is TGTGCCAGCAGCTTAGGGGGAACCGGGGAGCTGTTTTTT. Its protein is CASSLGGTGELFF.

The chain employs TRBV3-1 (or the pseudogene TRBV3-2) and TRBJ2-6, with a weak D call TRBD2 (6 bases). The CDR3 length is 15 residues. The V gene's germline CDR1 is LGHDT and CDR2 YNNKEL (reference sequence). V dropped 10 bases and J dropped 0 bases, with 13 bases sitting between them. The CDR3, as DNA: TGTGCCACTTCGCGGGGCAGCTCTGGGGCCAACGTCCTGACTTTC. It encodes CATSRGSSGANVLTF.

The rearrangement links TRBV2 to TRBJ1-4; D is ambiguous. Trimming took off 8 bases at V and 6 bases at J, with 13 bases between the two ends. The CDR3 is 13 residues long. Per germline, CDR1 SNHLY and CDR2 FYNNEI. The CDR3 protein is CASGARSYEKLFF. The CDR3 coding sequence is TGTGCCAGCGGAGCCCGTTCGTATGAAAAACTGTTTTTT. Based on the CDR3 plus reference TRBV2 and TRBJ1-4, the full variable domain is EPEVTQTPSHQVTQMGQEVILRCVPISNHLYFYWYRQILGQKVEFLVSFYNNEISEKSEIFDDQFSVERPDGSNFTLKIRSTKLEDSAMYFCASGARSYEKLFFGSGTQLSVL.

J is TRBJ2-3 and V is TRBV29-1, with D perhaps TRBD2 (5 bases). V was clipped by 4 bases and J by 4 bases, with 15 bases between them. CDR1 is SQVTM, CDR2 ANQGSEA, per germline. This CDR3 contains 14 residues. CDR3: CSVARRAGPDTQYF. In nucleotides, the CDR3 is TGCAGCGTTGCAAGGCGGGCGGGCCCAGATACGCAGTATTTT.

The chain has TRBV2 and TRBJ1-4; 7 bases map to TRBD1. CDR1 is SNHLY and CDR2 is FYNNEI in the germline V gene. Trimming removed 6 bases from V and 8 bases from J; junction bases left unmatched: 6. The CDR3 is 13 residues long. In nucleotides, the CDR3 is TGTGCCAGCAGGGAGGGGGCCCGGGAAAAACTGTTTTTT. The encoded protein is CASREGAREKLFF. The full variable domain, its missing parts supplied by reference TRBV2 and TRBJ1-4, is EPEVTQTPSHQVTQMGQEVILRCVPISNHLYFYWYRQILGQKVEFLVSFYNNEISEKSEIFDDQFSVERPDGSNFTLKIRSTKLEDSAMYFCASREGAREKLFFGSGTQLSVL.

There are a few counts of this clone. V gene TRBV27 combines with J gene TRBJ2-3; 10 bases align to TRBD1. CDR3 size: 18 residues. V shed 5 bases and J 1 base; nucleotides not matched to a gene: 12. CDR1 and CDR2 (germline): MNHEY, SMNVEV (reference sequence). CDR3 residues: CASSPDRTGTGGTDTQYF. The CDR3 nucleotides read TGTGCCAGCAGTCCGGACCGGACCGGGACAGGGGGCACAGATACGCAGTATTTT.

This clone was picked up one time. J is TRBJ1-1 and V is TRBV2, with D unclear. The V end lost 8 bases, the J end lost 0 bases, and 13 bases lay between the germline ends. Germline-derived CDR1 and CDR2 are SNHLY and FYNNEI. CDR3 length: 14 amino acids. DNA for the CDR3: TGTGCCAGCCCCGGGAAAGGCCTGAACACTGAAGCTTTCTTT. This translates into CASPGKGLNTEAFF.

The rearrangement joins TRBV7-9 to TRBJ1-6; no reliable D call. V lost 3 bases, J lost 5 bases, and 11 bases lay in between. This CDR3 is 15 amino acids long. Germline-derived CDR1 and CDR2 are SEHNR and FQNEAQ (reference sequence). CDR3 DNA sequence: TGTGCCAGCAGCTTCCGGGGATCGGATAATTCACCCCTCCACTTT. It is translated as CASSFRGSDNSPLHF.

The chain has TRBV2 and TRBJ1-2; D not resolved. Between the trimmed V and J ends, which lost 4 bases and 4 bases, there was a span of 10 bases. This CDR3 spans 13 amino acids. Per the germline V gene, CDR1 is SNHLY and CDR2 is FYNNEI. The CDR3 spells CASSGGEVYGYTF. The DNA for the CDR3 is TGTGCCAGCAGTGGGGGAGAGGTCTATGGCTACACCTTC.

The chain joins TRBV11-3 to TRBJ1-1, with D perhaps TRBD1 (5 bases). The CDR3 has 15 amino acids. V lost 5 bases to trimming and J lost 1 base, with 14 bases between them. Germline V gene sequence: CDR1 SGHNT, CDR2 YENEEA. This chain's CDR3 is CASSADGGSNTEAFF. The CDR3 nucleotides are TGTGCCAGCAGCGCTGATGGGGGGTCGAACACTGAAGCTTTCTTT. Based on the CDR3 plus reference TRBV11-3 and TRBJ1-1, the full variable domain is EAGVVQSPRYKIIEKKQPVAFWCNPISGHNTLYWYLQNLGQGPELLIRYENEEAVDDSQLPKDRFSAERLKGVDSTLKIQPAELGDSAVYLCASSADGGSNTEAFFGQGTRLTVV.

This clone was picked up one time. V usage is TRBV5-4 and J usage is TRBJ2-7, with 9 bases identical to TRBD2. Germline V CDR1 and CDR2: SGHNT, YYREEE (reference sequence). This CDR3 spans 14 amino acids. The V gene end was trimmed by 4 bases and the J gene end by 2 bases; junction bases not matched to a gene: 4. DNA for the CDR3: TGTGCCAGCAGCGCGGGACTAGCACCCTACGAGCAGTACGTC. Translation gives CASSAGLAPYEQYV.